This T cell receptor (beta chain) emerged from a study of blood T cell repertoires in COVID-19. Across the study: Samples came from the United States, Italy and Spain, spanning acute and convalescent COVID-19.

Libraries were prepared by immunoSEQ multiplex PCR; TCRdb keeps only in-frame clonotypes and omits some of them. The sample has about 140,000 clones; approximately 87% are singletons. The V segment lost 0 bases and the J segment 3 bases; nucleotides outside the gene matches: 2. This CDR3 spans 14 amino acids. In germline, CDR1 is LNHDA, CDR2 SQIVND (reference sequence). This chain joins TRBV19 and TRBJ2-7, with TRBD1 identical over 7 bases. The sequence derives from a woman between 40 and 55 years old with acute or convalescent COVID-19. The sequenced material came from peripheral blood. DNA for the CDR3: TGTGCCAGTAGTATAGACTCAGGGGGCTACGAGCAGTACTTC. Residues: CASSIDSGGYEQYF.